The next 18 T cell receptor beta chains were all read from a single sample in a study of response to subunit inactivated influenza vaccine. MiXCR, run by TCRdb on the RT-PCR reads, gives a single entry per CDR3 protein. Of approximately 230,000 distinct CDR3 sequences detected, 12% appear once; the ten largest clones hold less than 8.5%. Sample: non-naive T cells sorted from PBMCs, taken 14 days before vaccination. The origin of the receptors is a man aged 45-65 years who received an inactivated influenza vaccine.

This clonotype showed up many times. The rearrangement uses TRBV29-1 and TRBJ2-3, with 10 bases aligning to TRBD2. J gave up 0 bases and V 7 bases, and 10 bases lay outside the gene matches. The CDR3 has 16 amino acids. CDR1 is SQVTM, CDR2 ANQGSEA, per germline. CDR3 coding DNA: TGCAGCGCCATGGTTAGGACTAGCGGTAGCACAGATACGCAGTATTTT. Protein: CSAMVRTSGSTDTQYF.

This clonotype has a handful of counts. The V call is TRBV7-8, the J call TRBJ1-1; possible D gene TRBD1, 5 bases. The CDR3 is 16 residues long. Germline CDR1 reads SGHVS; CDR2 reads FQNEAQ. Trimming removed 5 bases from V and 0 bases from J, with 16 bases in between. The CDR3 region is CASSLGHRRVNTEAFF. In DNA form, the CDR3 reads TGTGCCAGCAGCCTGGGGCACAGACGAGTGAACACTGAAGCTTTCTTT.

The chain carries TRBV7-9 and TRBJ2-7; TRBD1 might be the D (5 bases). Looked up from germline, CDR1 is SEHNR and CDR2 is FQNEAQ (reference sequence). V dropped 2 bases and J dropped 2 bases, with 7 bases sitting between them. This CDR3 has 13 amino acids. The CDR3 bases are TGTGCCAGCAGCTTAAGGGGAACCTACGAGCAGTACTTC. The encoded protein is CASSLRGTYEQYF.

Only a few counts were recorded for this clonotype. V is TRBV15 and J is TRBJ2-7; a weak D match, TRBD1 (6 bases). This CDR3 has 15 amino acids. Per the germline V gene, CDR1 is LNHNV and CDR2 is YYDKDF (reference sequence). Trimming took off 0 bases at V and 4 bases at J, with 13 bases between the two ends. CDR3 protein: CATSRDRGRGYEQYF. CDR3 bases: TGTGCCACCAGCAGAGATCGAGGCAGGGGTTACGAGCAGTACTTC. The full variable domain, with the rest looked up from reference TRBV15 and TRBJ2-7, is DAMVIQNPRYQVTQFGKPVTLSCSQTLNHNVMYWYQQKSSQAPKLLFHYYDKDFNNEADTPDNFQSRRPNTSFCFLDIRSPGLGDTAMYLCATSRDRGRGYEQYFGPGTRLTVT.

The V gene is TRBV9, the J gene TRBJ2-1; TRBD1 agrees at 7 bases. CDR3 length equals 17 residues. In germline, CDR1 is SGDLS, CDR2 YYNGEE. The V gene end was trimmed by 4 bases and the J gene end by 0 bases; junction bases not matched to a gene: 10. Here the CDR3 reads CASSPRGTDYSYNEQFF. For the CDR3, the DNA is TGTGCCAGCAGCCCACGAGGGACAGACTACTCCTACAATGAGCAGTTCTTC.

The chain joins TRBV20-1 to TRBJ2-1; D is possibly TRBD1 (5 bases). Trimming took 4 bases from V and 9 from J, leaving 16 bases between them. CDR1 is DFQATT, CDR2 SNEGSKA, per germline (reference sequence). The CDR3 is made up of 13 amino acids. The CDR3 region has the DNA TGCAGTGCTACCCGAGGCAGGGTGGGTGAGCAGTTCTTC. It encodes CSATRGRVGEQFF.

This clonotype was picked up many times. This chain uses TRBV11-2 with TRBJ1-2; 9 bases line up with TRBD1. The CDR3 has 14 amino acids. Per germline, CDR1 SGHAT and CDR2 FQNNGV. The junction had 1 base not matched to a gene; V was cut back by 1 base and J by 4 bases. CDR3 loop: CASSLATGGYGYTF. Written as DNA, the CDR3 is TGTGCCAGCAGCTTAGCGACAGGGGGCTATGGCTACACCTTC.

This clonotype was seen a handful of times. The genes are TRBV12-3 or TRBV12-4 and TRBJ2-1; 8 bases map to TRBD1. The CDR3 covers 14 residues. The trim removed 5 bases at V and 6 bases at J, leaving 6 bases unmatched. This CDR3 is CASSALTGVNEQFF. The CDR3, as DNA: TGTGCCAGCAGTGCCCTGACAGGGGTCAATGAGCAGTTCTTC.

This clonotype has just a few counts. The CDR3: CASSLGTQEWNEQFF. In nucleotides, the CDR3 is TGTGCCAGCAGCCTCGGGACCCAAGAGTGGAATGAGCAGTTCTTC. The chain carries TRBV7-2 and TRBJ2-1; either TRBD1 or TRBD2 may supply D (5 bases each). The CDR3 sequence is 15 residues long. Trimming left V 5 bases short and J 7 bases short, with 18 bases between. Per germline, CDR1 SGHTA and CDR2 FQGNSA.

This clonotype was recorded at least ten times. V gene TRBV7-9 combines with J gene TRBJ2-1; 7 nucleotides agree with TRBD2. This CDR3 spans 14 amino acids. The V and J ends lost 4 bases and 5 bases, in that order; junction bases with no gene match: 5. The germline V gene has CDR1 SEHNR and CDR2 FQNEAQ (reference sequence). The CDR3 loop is CASSSVGGNNEQFF. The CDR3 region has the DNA TGTGCCAGCAGCTCCGTCGGGGGGAACAATGAGCAGTTCTTC.

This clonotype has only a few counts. CDR3 coding DNA: TGTGCCAGCAGTGCCCAGACTAGCGGCTACAATGAGCAGTTCTTC. This gives the protein CASSAQTSGYNEQFF. This chain joins TRBV2 and TRBJ2-1, with 9 bases aligning to TRBD2. Germline V CDR1 and CDR2: SNHLY, FYNNEI. The V gene end was trimmed by 4 bases and the J gene end by 3 bases; junction bases not matched to a gene: 4. This CDR3 has 15 residues.

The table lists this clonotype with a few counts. CDR3 DNA: TGCAGTGCTAGACCGACAGGGGTCTTAGAAAAACTGTTTTTT. This encodes CSARPTGVLEKLFF. This rearrangement joins TRBV20-1 to TRBJ1-4; 8 bases map to TRBD1. Germline trimming cut 2 bases from V and 8 bases from J; bases unmatched to any gene: 7. This CDR3 has 14 residues. Germline-derived CDR1 and CDR2 are DFQATT and SNEGSKA (reference sequence).

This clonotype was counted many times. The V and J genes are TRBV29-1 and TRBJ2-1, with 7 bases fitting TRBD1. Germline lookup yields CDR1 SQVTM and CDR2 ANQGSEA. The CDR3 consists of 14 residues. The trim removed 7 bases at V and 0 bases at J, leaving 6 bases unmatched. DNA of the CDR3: TGCAGCGGCCAAAGGACAGGCTCCTACAATGAGCAGTTCTTC. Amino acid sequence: CSGQRTGSYNEQFF.

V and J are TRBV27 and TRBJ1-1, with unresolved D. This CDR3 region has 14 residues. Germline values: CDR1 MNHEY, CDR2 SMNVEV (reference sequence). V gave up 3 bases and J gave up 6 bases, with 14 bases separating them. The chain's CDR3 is CASSFKFAGAEAFF. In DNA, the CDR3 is TGTGCCAGCAGTTTTAAATTTGCGGGAGCTGAAGCTTTCTTT.

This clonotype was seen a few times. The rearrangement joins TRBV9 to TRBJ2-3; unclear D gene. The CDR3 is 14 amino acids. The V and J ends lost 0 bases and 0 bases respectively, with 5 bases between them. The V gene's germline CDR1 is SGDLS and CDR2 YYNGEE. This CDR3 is CASSVDLSTDTQYF. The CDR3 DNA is TGTGCCAGCAGCGTAGACCTTAGCACAGATACGCAGTATTTT.

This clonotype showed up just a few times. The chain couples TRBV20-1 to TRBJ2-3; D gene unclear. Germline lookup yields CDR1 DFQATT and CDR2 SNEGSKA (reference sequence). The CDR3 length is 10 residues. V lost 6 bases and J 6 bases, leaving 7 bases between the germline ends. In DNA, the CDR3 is TGCAGTGCGTGGGCCGATACGCAGTATTTT. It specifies CSAWADTQYF.

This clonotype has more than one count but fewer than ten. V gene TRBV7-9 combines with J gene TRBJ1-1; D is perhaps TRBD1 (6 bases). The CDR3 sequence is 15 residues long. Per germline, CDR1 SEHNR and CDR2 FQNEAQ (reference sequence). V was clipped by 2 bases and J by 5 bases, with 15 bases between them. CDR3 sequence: CASSLSRQGKTEAFF. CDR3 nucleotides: TGTGCCAGCAGCTTATCGAGGCAGGGGAAGACTGAAGCTTTCTTT.

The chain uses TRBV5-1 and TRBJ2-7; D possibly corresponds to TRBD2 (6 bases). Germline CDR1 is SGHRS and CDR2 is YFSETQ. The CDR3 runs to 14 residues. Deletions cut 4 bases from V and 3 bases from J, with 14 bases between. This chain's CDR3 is CASSNTGLGYEQYF. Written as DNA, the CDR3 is TGCGCCAGCAGCAACACGGGACTGGGCTACGAGCAGTACTTC. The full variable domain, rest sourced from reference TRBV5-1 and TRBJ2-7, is KAGVTQTPRYLIKTRGQQVTLSCSPISGHRSVSWYQQTPGQGLQFLFEYFSETQRNKGNFPGRFSGRQFSNSRSEMNVSTLELGDSALYLCASSNTGLGYEQYFGPGTRLTVT.